Below, 23 T cell receptor beta chains from the same sample are listed, as sequenced in a study of technical replicates of blood from a handful of donors. Clones were read by immunoSEQ multiplex PCR, and TCRdb kept only the in-frame ones, dropping some. The sample has tens of thousands of clones, around 90% seen once; the top ten hold under 0.5%. Sequenced input: T cells isolated from PBMCs. The receptors were gathered from a human donor in good health. Some clones in this sample may be carry-over from other donors' samples.

The rearrangement joins TRBV11-1 to TRBJ2-1; TRBD2 agrees at 7 bases. The CDR3 has 16 residues. From germline, CDR1 is SGHAT and CDR2 FQDESV (reference sequence). The trim removed 7 bases at V and 5 bases at J, leaving 14 bases unmatched. The CDR3 sequence is CASIPIWDYTNNEQFF. The CDR3 DNA sequence: TGTGCCAGCATCCCCATCTGGGACTACACCAACAATGAGCAGTTCTTC.

The V call is TRBV27, the J call TRBJ2-7, with D possibly TRBD2 on 5 matching bases. The CDR3 loop spans 15 amino acids. Trimming shortened V by 3 bases and J by 5 bases, and 17 bases separated the two germline ends. Germline V gene lookup returns CDR1 MNHEY and CDR2 SMNVEV (reference sequence). This chain's CDR3 is CASSFLGPFGDEQYF. In DNA form, the CDR3 reads TGTGCCAGCAGTTTTCTAGGCCCATTCGGGGACGAGCAGTACTTC.

This sequence joins TRBV7-3 and TRBJ2-1, with D possibly matching TRBD2 (6 bases). V was cut by 5 bases and J by 7 bases, with 18 bases left in between. Germline loops: CDR1 SGHTA, CDR2 FQGTGA. The CDR3 totals 15 residues. CDR3 residues: CASSPNGGSLNEQFF. CDR3 DNA sequence: TGTGCCAGCAGCCCTAATGGGGGGTCCCTTAATGAGCAGTTCTTC. Based on the CDR3 plus reference TRBV7-3 and TRBJ2-1, the full variable domain is GAGVSQTPSNKVTEKGKYVELRCDPISGHTALYWYRQSLGQGPEFLIYFQGTGAADDSGLPNDRFFAVRPEGSVSTLKIQRTERGDSAVYLCASSPNGGSLNEQFFGPGTRLTVL.

This rearrangement joins TRBV29-1 to TRBJ2-7, with 7 bases that match TRBD1. CDR3 length equals 12 residues. Trimming took 7 bases from V and 3 from J; bases not matched to a gene: 6. Looked up from germline, CDR1 is SQVTM and CDR2 is ANQGSEA. The CDR3 here is CSARGTVYEQYF. The CDR3 DNA follows: TGCAGCGCCAGGGGGACAGTCTACGAGCAGTACTTC.

The chain is built from TRBV2 and TRBJ1-3, with D possibly TRBD1 on 6 matching bases. The CDR3 runs 15 residues. Trimming stripped 4 bases from V and 4 bases from J, with 14 bases between. From germline, CDR1 is SNHLY and CDR2 FYNNEI. The CDR3 DNA follows: TGTGCCAGCAGTGGTCCCGGGACACGGGGAAACACCATATATTTT. It encodes CASSGPGTRGNTIYF.

The gene calls are TRBV11-3 and TRBJ1-2; possibly TRBD1 for D (5 bases). V lost 1 base to trimming and J lost 6 bases, with 12 bases between them. The germline V gene encodes CDR1 SGHNT and CDR2 YENEEA. This CDR3 region has 14 residues. CDR3 nucleotides: TGTGCCAGCAGCTTAGGGGCCAGGGCAGATGGCTACACCTTC. It is translated as CASSLGARADGYTF.

In DNA form, the CDR3 reads TGTGCCAGCAGACCCGGGACAATTGACTATGGCTACACCTTC. It specifies CASRPGTIDYGYTF. The gene calls are TRBV13 and TRBJ1-2; weak D call: TRBD1 (6 bases). Germline assignment: CDR1 PRHDT and CDR2 FYEKMQ (reference sequence). V lost 6 bases to trimming and J lost 3 bases, with 14 bases between them. CDR3 length equals 14 residues.

V usage is TRBV4-1 and J usage is TRBJ2-2, with a possible D match to TRBD1 (6 bases). V was cut by 4 bases and J by 5 bases, with 14 bases left in between. Germline values: CDR1 MGHRA, CDR2 YSYEKL. CDR3 size: 15 residues. CDR3 DNA sequence: TGCGCCAGCAGCCTACGGGACACCCCGACCGGGGAGCTGTTTTTT. This gives the protein CASSLRDTPTGELFF.

The chain combines TRBV7-2 with TRBJ2-7; TRBD2 agrees at 8 bases. The ends lost 1 base at V and 7 bases at J; junction bases unmatched: 6. CDR1 and CDR2 (germline): SGHTA, FQGNSA. The CDR3 is 14 amino acids. This chain's CDR3 is CASSLEAGEGEQYF. In nucleotides, the CDR3 is TGTGCCAGCAGCTTAGAAGCGGGAGAGGGAGAGCAGTACTTC.

J is TRBJ2-5 and V is TRBV19; no reliable D call. This CDR3 spans 11 amino acids. V was shortened by 4 bases and J by 2 bases, with 2 bases between the two germline ends. Germline loops: CDR1 LNHDA, CDR2 SQIVND (reference sequence). The CDR3 protein is CASSTQETQYF. As DNA, the CDR3 is TGTGCCAGTAGTACTCAAGAGACCCAGTACTTC. The whole variable domain, remainder taken from reference TRBV19 and TRBJ2-5, is DGGITQSPKYLFRKEGQNVTLSCEQNLNHDAMYWYRQDPGQGLRLIYYSQIVNDFQKGDIAEGYSVSREKKESFPLTVTSAQKNPTAFYLCASSTQETQYFGPGTRLLVL.

J is TRBJ1-5 and V is TRBV6-6; 10 bases are shared with TRBD1. The CDR3 runs to 15 residues. V lost 10 bases and J lost 2; bases outside the gene matches: 8. The germline V gene has CDR1 MNHNY and CDR2 SVGAGI (reference sequence). The CDR3 region is CATTDRGRGNQPQHF. CDR3 DNA: TGTGCCACAACTGACAGGGGGCGCGGCAATCAGCCCCAGCATTTT.

The chain recombines TRBV7-2 with TRBJ2-1; 8 nucleotides line up with TRBD2. The CDR3 length is 15 residues. Trimming removed 6 bases from V and 3 bases from J; junction bases left unmatched: 7. Looked up from germline, CDR1 is SGHTA and CDR2 is FQGNSA. The CDR3 DNA follows: TGTGCCAGCAGTAACACCGGGACTAGCTACAATGAGCAGTTCTTC. Translation gives CASSNTGTSYNEQFF.

This sequence joins TRBV11-3 and TRBJ2-7; D is perhaps TRBD1 (5 bases). The CDR3 is 13 amino acids. CDR1 is SGHNT and CDR2 is YENEEA in the germline V gene. The V and J ends lost 8 bases and 3 bases respectively, with 14 bases between them. The CDR3 DNA is TGTGCCAGCGGGGTAGGGGTCAGCTACGAGCAGTACTTC. Translated: CASGVGVSYEQYF. The full variable domain, in which reference TRBV11-3 and TRBJ2-7 provide the parts outside the CDR3, is EAGVVQSPRYKIIEKKQPVAFWCNPISGHNTLYWYLQNLGQGPELLIRYENEEAVDDSQLPKDRFSAERLKGVDSTLKIQPAELGDSAVYLCASGVGVSYEQYFGPGTRLTVT.

The chain combines TRBV29-1 with TRBJ1-1; unclear D gene. V was cut by 4 bases and J by 4 bases, with 13 bases left in between. This CDR3 has 13 amino acids. Germline CDR1 is SQVTM and CDR2 is ANQGSEA. CDR3 region: CSVGPPPGTEAFF. Written as DNA, the CDR3 is TGCAGCGTTGGACCCCCACCAGGCACTGAAGCTTTCTTT.

Only a few counts were recorded for this clone. The V gene is TRBV5-1, the J gene TRBJ1-2, with D unresolved. Germline loops: CDR1 SGHRS, CDR2 YFSETQ. The CDR3 loop spans 15 amino acids. The V end lost 3 bases, the J end lost 5 bases, and 17 bases lay between the germline ends. CDR3 DNA sequence: TGCGCCAGCAGCTCCTACACGTCGGAGATGTATGGCTACACCTTC. It yields the protein CASSSYTSEMYGYTF.

The J gene is TRBJ1-1, the V gene TRBV30; D is uncertain. The CDR3 is 13 amino acids. V lost 2 bases and J lost 0, with 7 bases in between. Per the germline V gene, CDR1 is GTSNPN and CDR2 is SVGIG (reference sequence). The CDR3 sequence is CAWSLGLNTEAFF. CDR3 nucleotides: TGTGCCTGGAGTCTAGGCCTGAACACTGAAGCTTTCTTT.

This clone was seen only once. This chain joins TRBV29-1 and TRBJ1-2; 7 positions match TRBD1. V gave up 8 bases and J gave up 8 bases; unmatched junction bases: 17. Germline-derived CDR1 and CDR2 are SQVTM and ANQGSEA. The CDR3 covers 14 residues. The DNA for the CDR3 is TGCAGCACCCAGGGGGGAGAGGGAGTGATGGGCTACACCTTC. Its translation is CSTQGGEGVMGYTF.

J is TRBJ2-6 and V is TRBV11-2, with D possibly matching TRBD1 (7 bases). The CDR3 consists of 15 residues. V was cut by 8 bases and J by 1 base, with 12 bases left in between. Germline assignment: CDR1 SGHAT and CDR2 FQNNGV. In nucleotides, the CDR3 is TGTGCCAGCCAGGGGGGCTGGTCTGGGGCCAACGTCCTGACTTTC. The encoded protein is CASQGGWSGANVLTF.

The DNA for the CDR3 is TGTGCCTGGAGCTGGTCAGTGGAAAAACTGTTTTTT. As protein: CAWSWSVEKLFF. The chain couples TRBV30 to TRBJ1-4; D is unclear. The germline gives CDR1 GTSNPN, CDR2 SVGIG (reference sequence). The CDR3 extends over 12 amino acids. Trimming cost V 3 bases and J 8 bases, with 10 bases left between them. The full variable domain, rest sourced from reference TRBV30 and TRBJ1-4, is SQTIHQWPATLVQPVGSPLSLECTVEGTSNPNLYWYRQAAGRGLQLLFYSVGIGQISSEVPQNLSASRPQDRQFILSSKKLLLSDSGFYLCAWSWSVEKLFFGSGTQLSVL.

This chain links TRBV20-1 with TRBJ1-1; D is uncertain. This CDR3 is built from 10 residues. CDR1 and CDR2 from the germline V gene are DFQATT and SNEGSKA (reference sequence). V shed 4 bases and J shed 7 bases, with 7 bases lying between them. This CDR3 reads CSAMEGEAFF. CDR3 sequence (DNA): TGCAGTGCTATGGAGGGTGAAGCTTTCTTT.

The chain uses TRBV19 and TRBJ1-4; TRBD1 is a possible D gene (6 bases). Per the germline V gene, CDR1 is LNHDA and CDR2 is SQIVND (reference sequence). The V and J ends lost 9 bases and 5 bases respectively, with 10 bases between them. The CDR3 runs 12 residues. The CDR3 region has the DNA TGTGCCAGGCCTACAGGGAATGAAAAACTGTTTTTT. Translating it yields CARPTGNEKLFF.

The rearrangement uses TRBV30 and TRBJ1-1; TRBD1 matches at 9 bases. In germline, CDR1 is GTSNPN, CDR2 SVGIG (reference sequence). V was pared by 3 bases and J by 4 bases, with 9 bases of the junction left unmatched. The CDR3 runs 15 residues. The CDR3 loop is CAWREGQGMSTEAFF. CDR3 sequence (DNA): TGTGCCTGGAGAGAGGGACAGGGAATGAGCACTGAAGCTTTCTTT.

The rearrangement links TRBV18 to TRBJ2-7, with D maybe TRBD2 (5 bases). The CDR3 length is 15 residues. Germline V gives CDR1 KGHSH, CDR2 LQKENI. V dropped 3 bases and J dropped 2 bases, with 14 bases sitting between them. Here the CDR3 DNA reads TGTGCCAGCTCACCCCAGGAAGGAGGCACCTACGAGCAGTACTTC. Amino acid sequence: CASSPQEGGTYEQYF.